Listed here is a single T cell receptor beta chain. What it recognizes is unknown. Sequencing was performed with immunoSEQ multiplex PCR; in TCRdb, only in-frame clones are kept and a portion is missing. Seen here are 90,000 or so clones, nearly 90% observed once, and the top ten hold 1.6%. With 5 bases removed from V and 0 bases from J, the gap between germline ends came to 12 bases. Looked up from germline, CDR1 is KGHSH and CDR2 is LQKENI. This CDR3 is 15 amino acids long. The data were obtained in a study of PD-L1 blockade in urothelial cancer. On the study more broadly: Patients had undergone 0 to 3 prior chemotherapy regimens. Blood samples had a median of about 140,000 T cells, 75,000 or so unique TCRs, and clonality 0.075 to 0.095.

Time point reported: pretreatment peripheral blood. Anywhere from 1 to 8 samples came from each patient, spanning pretreatment and on-treatment. Study-level findings and limits: Patients with below-median pretreatment blood clonality survived longer.

The V and J genes are TRBV18 and TRBJ2-3; D ambiguous. The origin of this receptor is a man in his 60s with urothelial cancer. The sequenced sample was PBMCs, obtained around atezolizumab (anti-PD-L1) treatment. CDR3 coding DNA: TGTGCCAGCTCAGAGAGCGTGACTAGCACAGATACGCAGTATTTT. Its translation is CASSESVTSTDTQYF.